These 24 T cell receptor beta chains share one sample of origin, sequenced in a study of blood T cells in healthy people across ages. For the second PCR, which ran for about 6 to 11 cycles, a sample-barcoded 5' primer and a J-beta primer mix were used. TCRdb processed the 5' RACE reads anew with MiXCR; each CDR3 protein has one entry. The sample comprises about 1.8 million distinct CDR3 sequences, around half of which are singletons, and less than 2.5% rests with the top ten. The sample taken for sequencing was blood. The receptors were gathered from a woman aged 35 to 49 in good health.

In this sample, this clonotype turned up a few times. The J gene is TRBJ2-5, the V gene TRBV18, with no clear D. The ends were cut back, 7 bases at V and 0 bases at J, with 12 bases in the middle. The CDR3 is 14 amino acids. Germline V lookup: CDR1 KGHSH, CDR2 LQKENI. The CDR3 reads CASFPLTNQETQYF. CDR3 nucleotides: TGTGCCAGCTTCCCCCTCACGAACCAAGAGACCCAGTACTTC.

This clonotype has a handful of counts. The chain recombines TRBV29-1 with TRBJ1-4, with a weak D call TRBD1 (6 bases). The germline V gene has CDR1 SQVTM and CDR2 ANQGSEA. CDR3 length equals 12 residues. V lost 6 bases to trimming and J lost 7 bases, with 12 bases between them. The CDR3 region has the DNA TGCAGCGTACCAGGGGCGGGTGAAAAACTGTTTTTT. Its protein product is CSVPGAGEKLFF. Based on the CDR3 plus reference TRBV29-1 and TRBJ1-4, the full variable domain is SAVISQKPSRDICQRGTSLTIQCQVDSQVTMMFWYRQQPGQSLTLIATANQGSEATYESGFVIDKFPISRPNLTFSTLTVSNMSPEDSSIYLCSVPGAGEKLFFGSGTQLSVL.

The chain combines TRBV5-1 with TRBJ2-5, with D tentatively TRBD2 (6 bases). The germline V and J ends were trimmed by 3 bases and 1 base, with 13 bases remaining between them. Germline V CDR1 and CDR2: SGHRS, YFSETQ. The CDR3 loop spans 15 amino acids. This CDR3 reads CASSSGVGPQETQYF. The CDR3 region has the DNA TGCGCCAGCAGCTCGGGAGTGGGTCCCCAAGAGACCCAGTACTTC. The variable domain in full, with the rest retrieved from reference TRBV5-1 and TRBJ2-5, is KAGVTQTPRYLIKTRGQQVTLSCSPISGHRSVSWYQQTPGQGLQFLFEYFSETQRNKGNFPGRFSGRQFSNSRSEMNVSTLELGDSALYLCASSSGVGPQETQYFGPGTRLLVL.

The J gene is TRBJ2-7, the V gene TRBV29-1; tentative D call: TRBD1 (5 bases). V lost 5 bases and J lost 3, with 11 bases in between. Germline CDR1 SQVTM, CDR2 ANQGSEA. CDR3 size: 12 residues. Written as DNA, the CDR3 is TGCAGCGTTATCTCAGGGTACTACGAGCAGTACTTC. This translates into CSVISGYYEQYF.

The CDR3 DNA reads as TGCAGTGCTAGAGGGACAGGGTGGGGGCGTACAGATACGCAGTATTTT. This translates into CSARGTGWGRTDTQYF. V and J are TRBV20-1 and TRBJ2-3, with TRBD1 matching over 8 bases. Germline CDR1 and CDR2: DFQATT and SNEGSKA (reference sequence). Unmatched junction bases numbered 9, after V lost 1 base and J lost 3 bases. This CDR3 is built from 16 residues.

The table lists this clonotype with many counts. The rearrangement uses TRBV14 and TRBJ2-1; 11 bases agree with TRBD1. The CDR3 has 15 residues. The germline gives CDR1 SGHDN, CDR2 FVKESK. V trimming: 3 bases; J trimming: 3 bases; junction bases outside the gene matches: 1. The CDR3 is CASSQGQGGYNEQFF. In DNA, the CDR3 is TGTGCCAGCAGCCAGGGACAGGGGGGCTACAATGAGCAGTTCTTC.

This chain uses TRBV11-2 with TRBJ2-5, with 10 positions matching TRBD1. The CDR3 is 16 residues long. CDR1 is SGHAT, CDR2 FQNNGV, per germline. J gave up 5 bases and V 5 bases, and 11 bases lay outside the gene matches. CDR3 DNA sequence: TGTGCCAGCAGCCTCGACAGGGGGCGTATATTGGAGACCCAGTACTTC. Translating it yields CASSLDRGRILETQYF.

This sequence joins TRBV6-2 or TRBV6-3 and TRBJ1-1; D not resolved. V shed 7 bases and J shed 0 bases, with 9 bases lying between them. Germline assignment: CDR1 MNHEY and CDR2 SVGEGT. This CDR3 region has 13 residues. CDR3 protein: CASTRQLNTEAFF. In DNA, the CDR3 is TGTGCCAGCACGAGGCAGCTGAACACTGAAGCTTTCTTT.

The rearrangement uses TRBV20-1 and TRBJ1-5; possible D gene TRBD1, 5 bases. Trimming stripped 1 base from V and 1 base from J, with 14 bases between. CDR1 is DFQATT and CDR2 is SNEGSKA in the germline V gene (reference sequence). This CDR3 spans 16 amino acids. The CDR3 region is CSARVPTGESNQPQHF. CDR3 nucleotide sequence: TGCAGTGCTAGAGTACCAACGGGGGAGAGCAATCAGCCCCAGCATTTT.

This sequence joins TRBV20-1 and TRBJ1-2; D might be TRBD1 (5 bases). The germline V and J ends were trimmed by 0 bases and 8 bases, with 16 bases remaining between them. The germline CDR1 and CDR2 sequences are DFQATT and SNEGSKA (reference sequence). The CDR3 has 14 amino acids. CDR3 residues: CSARDQSGIFGYTF. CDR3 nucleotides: TGCAGTGCTAGAGATCAGTCAGGGATCTTCGGCTACACCTTC.

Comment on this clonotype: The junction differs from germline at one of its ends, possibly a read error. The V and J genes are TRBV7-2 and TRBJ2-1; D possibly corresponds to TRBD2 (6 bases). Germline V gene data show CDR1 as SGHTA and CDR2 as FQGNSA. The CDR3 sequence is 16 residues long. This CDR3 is CASSLATGGDYNGQFF. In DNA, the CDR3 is TGTGCCAGCAGCTTAGCGACCGGGGGAGACTACAATGGGCAGTTCTTC.

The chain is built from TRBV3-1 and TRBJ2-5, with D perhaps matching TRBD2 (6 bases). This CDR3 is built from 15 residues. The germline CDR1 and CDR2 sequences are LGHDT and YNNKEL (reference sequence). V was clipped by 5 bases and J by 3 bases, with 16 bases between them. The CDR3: CASSNTGGVEETQYF. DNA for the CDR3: TGTGCCAGCAGCAACACCGGGGGTGTTGAAGAGACCCAGTACTTC.

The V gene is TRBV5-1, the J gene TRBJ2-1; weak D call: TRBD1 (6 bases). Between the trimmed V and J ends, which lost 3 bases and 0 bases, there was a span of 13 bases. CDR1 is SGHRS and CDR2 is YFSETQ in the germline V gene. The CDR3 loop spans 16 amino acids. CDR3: CASSWTVLRSYNEQFF. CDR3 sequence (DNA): TGCGCCAGCAGCTGGACAGTCCTCCGCTCCTACAATGAGCAGTTCTTC.

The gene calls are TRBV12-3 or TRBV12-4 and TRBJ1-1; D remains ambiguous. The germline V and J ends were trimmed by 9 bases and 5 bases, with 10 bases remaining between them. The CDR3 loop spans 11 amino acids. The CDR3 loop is CASQQTTEAFF. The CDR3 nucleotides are TGTGCCAGTCAACAGACTACTGAAGCTTTCTTT.

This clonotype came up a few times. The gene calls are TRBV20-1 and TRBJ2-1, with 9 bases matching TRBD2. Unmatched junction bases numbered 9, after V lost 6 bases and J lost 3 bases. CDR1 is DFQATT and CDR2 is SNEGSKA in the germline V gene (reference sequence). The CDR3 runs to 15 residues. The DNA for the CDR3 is TGCAGTGCCCACCTCCGAGCGGGGGGCTACAATGAGCAGTTCTTC. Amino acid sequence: CSAHLRAGGYNEQFF.

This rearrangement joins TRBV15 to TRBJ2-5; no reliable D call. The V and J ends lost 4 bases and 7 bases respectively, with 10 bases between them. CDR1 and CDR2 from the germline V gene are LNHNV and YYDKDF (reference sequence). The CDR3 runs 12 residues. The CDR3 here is CATSTPPGTQYF. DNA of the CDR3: TGTGCCACCAGCACCCCTCCGGGGACCCAGTACTTC. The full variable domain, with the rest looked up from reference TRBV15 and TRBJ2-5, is DAMVIQNPRYQVTQFGKPVTLSCSQTLNHNVMYWYQQKSSQAPKLLFHYYDKDFNNEADTPDNFQSRRPNTSFCFLDIRSPGLGDTAMYLCATSTPPGTQYFGPGTRLLVL.

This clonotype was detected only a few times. The CDR3 DNA reads as TGTGCCACCAGCGTGGAGACAGGGGGCTACAATGAGCAGTTCTTC. It codes for CATSVETGGYNEQFF. V and J are TRBV15 and TRBJ2-1; 9 bases are a match to TRBD1. V trimming: 5 bases; J trimming: 3 bases; junction bases outside the gene matches: 5. The CDR3 contains 15 residues. The germline V gene encodes CDR1 LNHNV and CDR2 YYDKDF (reference sequence).

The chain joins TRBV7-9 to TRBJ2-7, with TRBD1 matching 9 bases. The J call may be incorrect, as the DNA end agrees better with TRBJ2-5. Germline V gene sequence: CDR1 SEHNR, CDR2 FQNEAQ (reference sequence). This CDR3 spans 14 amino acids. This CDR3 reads CASSPQGAVETQYF. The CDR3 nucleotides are TGTGCCAGCAGCCCACAGGGGGCCGTAGAGACCCAGTACTTC.

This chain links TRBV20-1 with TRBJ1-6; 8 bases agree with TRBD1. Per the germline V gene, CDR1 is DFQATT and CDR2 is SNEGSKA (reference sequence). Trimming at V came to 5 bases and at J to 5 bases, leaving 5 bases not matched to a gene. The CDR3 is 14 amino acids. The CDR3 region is CSAGNRGNNSPLHF. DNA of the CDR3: TGCAGTGCTGGCAACAGGGGGAATAATTCACCCCTCCACTTT.

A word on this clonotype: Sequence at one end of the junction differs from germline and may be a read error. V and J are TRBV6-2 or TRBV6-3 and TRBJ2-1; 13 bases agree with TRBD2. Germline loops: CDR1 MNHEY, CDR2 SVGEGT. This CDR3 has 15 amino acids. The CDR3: CASRKTSGGYNELFF. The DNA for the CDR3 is TGTGCCAGCAGAAAGACTAGCGGGGGGTACAATGAGCTGTTCTTC.

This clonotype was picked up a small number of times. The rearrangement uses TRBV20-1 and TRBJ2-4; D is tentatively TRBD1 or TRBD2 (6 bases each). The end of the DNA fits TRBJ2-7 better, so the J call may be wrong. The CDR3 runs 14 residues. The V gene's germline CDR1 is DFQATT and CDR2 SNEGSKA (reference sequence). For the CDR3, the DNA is TGCAGTGCTAGAGGTCGGGGGCCTCACTACGAGCAGTACTTC. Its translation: CSARGRGPHYEQYF.

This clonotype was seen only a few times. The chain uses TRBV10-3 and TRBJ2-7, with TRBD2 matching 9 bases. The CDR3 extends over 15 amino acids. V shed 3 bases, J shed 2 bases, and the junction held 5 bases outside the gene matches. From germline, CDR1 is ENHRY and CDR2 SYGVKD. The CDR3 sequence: CAISEGTSTTYEQYF. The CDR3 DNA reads TGTGCCATCAGTGAAGGGACTAGCACAACCTACGAGCAGTACTTC.

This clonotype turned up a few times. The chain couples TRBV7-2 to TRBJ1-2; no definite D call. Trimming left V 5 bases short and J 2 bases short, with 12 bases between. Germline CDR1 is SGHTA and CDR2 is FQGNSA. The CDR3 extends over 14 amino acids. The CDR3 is CASSPSGLNYGYTF. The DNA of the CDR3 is TGTGCCAGCAGCCCCTCCGGGTTGAACTATGGCTACACCTTC.

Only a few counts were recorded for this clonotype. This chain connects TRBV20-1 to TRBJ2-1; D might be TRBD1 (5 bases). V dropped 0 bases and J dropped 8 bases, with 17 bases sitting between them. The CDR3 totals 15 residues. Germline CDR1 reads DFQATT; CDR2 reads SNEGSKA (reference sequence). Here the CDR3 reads CSARDLRQGIDEQFF. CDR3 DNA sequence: TGCAGTGCTAGAGATCTGAGGCAGGGTATCGATGAGCAGTTCTTC.